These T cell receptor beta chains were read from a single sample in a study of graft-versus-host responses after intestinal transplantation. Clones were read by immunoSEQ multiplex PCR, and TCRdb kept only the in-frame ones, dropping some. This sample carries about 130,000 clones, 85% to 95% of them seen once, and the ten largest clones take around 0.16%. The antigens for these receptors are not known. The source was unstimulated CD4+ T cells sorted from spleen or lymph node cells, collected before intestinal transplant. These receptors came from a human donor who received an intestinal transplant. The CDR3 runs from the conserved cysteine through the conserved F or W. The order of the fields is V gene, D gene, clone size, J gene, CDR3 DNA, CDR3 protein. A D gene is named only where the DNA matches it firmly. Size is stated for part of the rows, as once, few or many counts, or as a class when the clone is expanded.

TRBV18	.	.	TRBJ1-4	TGTGCCAGCTCCGGACCGAATAATGAAAAACTGTTTTTT	CASSGPNNEKLFF
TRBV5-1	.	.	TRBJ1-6	TGCGCCAGCAGGATGGCCCTTAATTCACCCCTCCACTTT	CASRMALNSPLHF
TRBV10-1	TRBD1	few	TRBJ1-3	TGCGCCAGCAGTGAGGGACAGGGGAACACCATATATTTT	CASSEGQGNTIYF
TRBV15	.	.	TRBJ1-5	TGTGCCACCAGCAGAGATGGTGGAAATCAGCCCCAGCATTTT	CATSRDGGNQPQHF
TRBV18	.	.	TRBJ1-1	TGTGCCAGCTCACCCTTCACAGGGCCTGAAGCTGAAGCTTTCTTT	CASSPFTGPEAEAFF
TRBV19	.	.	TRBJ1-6	TGTGCCAGTTCGGCCAGAACATCTTCCTCCTATAATTCACCCCTCCACTTT	CASSARTSSSYNSPLHF
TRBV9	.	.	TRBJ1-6	TGTGCCAGCAGCGTAGGGGGTGGCGCGAGCTCCTATAATTCACCCCTCCACTTT	CASSVGGGASSYNSPLHF
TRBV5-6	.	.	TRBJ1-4	TGTGCCAGCAGCGTCCGGACAGTTGAAAAACTGTTTTTT	CASSVRTVEKLFF
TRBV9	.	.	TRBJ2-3	TGTGCCAGCAGCACTCATCAGGGCCGAGGCACAGATACGCAGTATTTT	CASSTHQGRGTDTQYF
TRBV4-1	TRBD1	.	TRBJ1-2	TGCGCCAGCAGCCAAACCTACAGGGGCCGTTCCCTCTATGGCTACACCTTC	CASSQTYRGRSLYGYTF
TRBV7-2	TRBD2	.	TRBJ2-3	TGTGCCAGCGTTAGCGGGGTCACAGATACGCAGTATTTT	CASVSGVTDTQYF
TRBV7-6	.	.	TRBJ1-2	TGTGCCAGCAGCTTAGCAGAGGGGAACTATGGCTACACCTTC	CASSLAEGNYGYTF
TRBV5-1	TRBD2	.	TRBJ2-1	TGCGCCAGCAGCTTGTTACCCGCTAGCGGGGATTACAATGAGCAGTTCTTC	CASSLLPASGDYNEQFF
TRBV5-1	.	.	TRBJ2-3	TGCGCCAGCAGCTTGTCGGGGGCGGGAGATACGCAGTATTTT	CASSLSGAGDTQYF
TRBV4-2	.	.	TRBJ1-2	TGTGCCAGCAGCCAAGGACAGGTACCTAACTATGGCTACACCTTC	CASSQGQVPNYGYTF
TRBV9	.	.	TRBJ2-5	TGTGCCAGCAGCGTAGTGGGGGTTGAAGAGACCCAGTACTTC	CASSVVGVEETQYF
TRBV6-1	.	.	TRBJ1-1	TGTGCCAGCAGTGAAGCCCCGGTCCCCAACACTGAAGCTTTCTTT	CASSEAPVPNTEAFF
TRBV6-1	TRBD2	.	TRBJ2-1	TGTGCCAGCAGTGAAGAGCGGGGTGGGAACAATGAGCAGTTCTTC	CASSEERGGNNEQFF
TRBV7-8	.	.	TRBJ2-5	TGTGCCAGCAGCCCGCAGGAGACCCAGTACTTC	CASSPQETQYF
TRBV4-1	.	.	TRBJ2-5	TGCGCCAGCAGCGCGCTAGCCTCTCAAGAGACCCAGTACTTC	CASSALASQETQYF
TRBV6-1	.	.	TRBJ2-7	TGTGCCAGCAGTGAATATGGGCGTTCCACCTACGAGCAGTACTTC	CASSEYGRSTYEQYF
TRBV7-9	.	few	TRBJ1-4	TGTGCCAGCGACAAGGGCCCCAATGAAAAACTGTTTTTT	CASDKGPNEKLFF
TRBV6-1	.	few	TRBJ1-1	TGTGCCAGCAGTGAAGCAAACATGAACACTGAAGCTTTCTTT	CASSEANMNTEAFF
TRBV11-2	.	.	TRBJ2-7	TGTGCCAGCAGTTCGGACCCGAGCTCCTACGAGCAGTACTTC	CASSSDPSSYEQYF
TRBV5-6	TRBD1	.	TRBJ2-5	TGTGCCAGCAGCACCCTTACAGGGGGCAAAGAGACCCAGTACTTC	CASSTLTGGKETQYF
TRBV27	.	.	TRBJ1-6	TGTGCCAGCCGAGGAGGATATAATTCACCCCTCCACTTT	CASRGGYNSPLHF
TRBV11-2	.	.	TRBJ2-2	TGTGCCAGCAGCTTATTCGCAGTCTCAACGGGGGAGCTGTTTTTT	CASSLFAVSTGELFF
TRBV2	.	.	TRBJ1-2	TGTGCCAGCAGTGCGGTGGGAGCTAACTATGGCTACACCTTC	CASSAVGANYGYTF
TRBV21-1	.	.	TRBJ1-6	TGTGCCAGCAGACGCCTAGGCCGGCCCCTAAATTCACCCCTCCACTTT	CASRRLGRPLNSPLHF
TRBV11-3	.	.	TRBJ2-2	TGTGCCAGCTTCGGTCCCGGGGAGCTGTTTTTT	CASFGPGELFF
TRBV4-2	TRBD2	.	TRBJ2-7	TGTGCCAGCAGCCAGAAGAAACTAGCGCAGAGCTACGAGCAGTACTTC	CASSQKKLAQSYEQYF
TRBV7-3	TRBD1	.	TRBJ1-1	TGTGCCAGCAGCTTAGGAGGGGGCAACACTGAAGCTTTCTTT	CASSLGGGNTEAFF
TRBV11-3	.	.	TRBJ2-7	TGTGCCAGCAGCTTTTTAACACGGGGGAAGGACGAGCAGTACTTC	CASSFLTRGKDEQYF
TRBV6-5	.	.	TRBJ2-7	TGTGCCAGCTCTGACAGGCGGAGCTCCTACGAGCAGTACTTC	CASSDRRSSYEQYF
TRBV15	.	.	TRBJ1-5	TGTGCCACCAGCAGATCTGGGGGGGGACGGCAGCCCCAGCATTTT	CATSRSGGGRQPQHF
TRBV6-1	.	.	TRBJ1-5	TGTGCCAGCAGAAGCAATCAGCCCCAGCATTTT	CASRSNQPQHF
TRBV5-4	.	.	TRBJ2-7	TGTGCCAGCAGCAACAGTTCCAAAGATTACGAGCAGTACTTC	CASSNSSKDYEQYF